The entry that follows covers one TCR beta chain sequence. This entry belongs to a study of blood T cell repertoires in COVID-19. Study background: Whether acute or convalescent, the COVID-19 samples came from the United States, Italy and Spain. PBMCs, B-cell-depleted T cells, or T cells were the source of the cDNA or gDNA that made up the material.

Under the authors' procedure: Reference gene primers were amplified, and this amplification served to estimate nucleated cell counts. The repertoire was sequenced with immunoSEQ multiplex PCR; TCRdb's copy has only in-frame clones and lacks some. D and trimming come from the DNA, and the V and J calls and clone size come from that table. The sample holds about 140,000 clones, approximately 88% seen once. This sequence originates from a man in his 70s with acute or convalescent COVID-19. Sample: peripheral blood.

CDR3 nucleotide sequence: TGTGCCAGCAGTGAATATGCAGGGCGCCTCGGCGAGCAGTACTTC. Encoded protein: CASSEYAGRLGEQYF. The V call is TRBV25-1, the J call TRBJ2-7, with a possible D match to TRBD1 (5 bases). Germline V gives CDR1 MGHDK, CDR2 SYGVNS. There are 15 residues in the CDR3. Trimming took 0 bases from V and 6 from J, leaving 15 bases between them.